This T cell receptor beta chain emerged from a study of cytomegalovirus exposure and HLA in healthy donors listed by TCRdb under 2017. Regarding the research as a whole: In an earlier analysis of several hundred of the donors, about 270 Gb of sequence data and about 110 million unique TCR beta sequences from approximately 180 million T cells were reported. Roughly 300 gigabases of sequencing data and roughly 80 million unique TCR sequences made up an early release that covered several hundred HLA-typed donors. Of the 350 to 450 genotyped donors, roughly 85% fell in the genetic ancestry cluster associated with self-reported Caucasian donors. The study was designed to test whether signatures of past pathogen exposure could be identified by cataloging public T cell receptors. The T cell repertoires of 550 to 850 subjects were profiled by immunosequencing and related to cytomegalovirus serostatus. A separate validation cohort of more than 100 different subjects was used in addition to the approximately 640-subject first cohort. High-throughput TCR immunosequencing, statistical association of individual TCRs with disease status, and machine learning were combined to predict cytomegalovirus infection status. To study patterns of TCR occurrence, a later analysis re-analyzed previously published TCR beta repertoires from around 700 donors and added high-resolution HLA genotyping. Rather than using new phenotypic data, the later analysis identified candidate immune exposures from TCR beta sequences and from how often those sequences occurred across donors. In an earlier analysis of roughly 600 of the donors, high-throughput TCR beta sequencing was used to judge whether each TCR beta V gene segment behaved as functional or pseudogenic. Donor age, sex, ethnicity and CMV serostatus were compiled together with the repertoire data. A later genetic analysis used genome-wide SNP genotypes for 398 of the 666 donors, treating that subset as a discovery cohort. Every discovery cohort repertoire had been produced on one sequencing platform. Both class I and class II loci were covered by HLA typing, at four-digit resolution. Typing coverage differed by locus: A, B, C, DRB1 and DQB1 were typed in roughly 620-630 donors, DQA1 in about 560, DPA1 in approximately 610, and DPB1 in 400 to 490. About 5 DR-DQ haplotypes were handled as single units for association and clustering, since linkage in the cohort was strong. Among around 400 genotyped donors of the cohort, an average of around 240,000 unique TCR beta nucleotide sequences was sequenced per donor, of which roughly 17% were non-productive. Summary of the overall study and its limitations: The classifier was reported to diagnose cytomegalovirus status with high specificity and sensitivity in both the original cohort and the validation cohort. In an earlier analysis of some 540 of the donors, most TCR beta V segments appeared in productive rearrangements about 90% or about 30% of the time, broadly matching IMGT annotations. When HLA alleles, especially DR and DQ, strongly co-occurred, TCR associations were difficult to assign to individual alleles. A total of fewer than 200 TCR beta chains were listed by the study as associated with cytomegalovirus. According to a later genetic analysis, donors in an Asian-associated ancestry cluster had fewer N-insertions in productive TCRs than the approximately 700-donor mean. Correlated functional status among segregating V segments might reflect linkage disequilibrium, but an unknown experimental factor could not be ruled out. A later analysis associated about 17,000 TCR beta sequences with specific HLA alleles at a false discovery rate of 0.05. Because HLA typing was unavailable for some donors at each locus, only the typed subset was used in association tests. A later genetic analysis associated a missense DCLRE1C variant with V-gene and J-gene trimming of TCR beta chains, and an independent cohort replicated the association. Presence/absence analyses assumed roughly uniform sequencing depth across donors, an assumption that may not hold. The cohort was sequenced for TCR beta chains only, and without alpha or paired-chain data the features that could be detected were limited. In a later analysis, TCR association rates were found to vary across HLA loci, with the most associated TCRs seen for DRB1 alleles and the fewest for HLA-C alleles. In a later analysis, several top co-occurrence clusters were reported to appear linked to parvovirus B19, influenza, CMV and Epstein-Barr virus. A cluster of highly shared sequence variants was judged likely to represent a technical artifact of the sequencing pipeline. Compared with equally common non-associated chains, HLA-associated TCR beta chains in a later analysis were more clonally expanded and had lower generation probabilities. The 87-base-pair reads could not distinguish some IMGT-functional V segments, including TRBV6-2 and TRBV6-3, so those segments were excluded. The authors suggested that the approach could potentially be generalized to other disease states and immunological phenotypes. For the cohort, immune exposure information was limited to CMV serostatus. Because counts were too low, some 17 rarely observed V segments, including chromosome 9 orphons, were excluded from the earlier analysis of about 500 of the donors. Most TCR sequences were observed very rarely across donors, whereas some public TCRs were present in many individuals. In vitro tests confirmed that three of the cytomegalovirus-associated TCR beta chains recognize cytomegalovirus antigens. In a later analysis, most CMV-associated TCR beta chains were found to appear HLA-restricted, with HLA associations seemingly driven largely by CMV exposure. A further reported finding was that TCR beta sequences accurately predicted the HLA-A and HLA-B alleles for most subjects in the first cohort.

Regarding this clone: There is no known antigen for this receptor. No base-level quality is on record; no much larger clone is a single base apart.

Trimming accounts for 5 bases at V and 5 bases at J, while the number of junction bases matched to no gene is 9. CDR1 and CDR2, looked up from the germline V gene (reference sequence), are LNHDA and SQIVND. Its CDR3 holds 14 amino acids, cysteine through phenylalanine. Of the read, only the CDR3 DNA is kept; its 42 bases are in frame from base 1. The cohort consisted of some 670 healthy bone marrow donors. At the time of sampling, all cohort members were nominally healthy, though unrecorded immune exposures were likely present. The donor was CMV seronegative and was included in the group of a few hundred seronegative cohort members. A peripheral blood sample was provided by each donor, and peripheral blood mononuclear cells were used for TCR beta sequencing. The Qiagen DNeasy Blood Extraction Kit was used to extract genomic DNA from the blood cell samples. The library was obtained by the immunoSEQ multiplex PCR assay. The multiplex PCR relied on a mix of 60 forward primers for TCR Vbeta segments and 13 reverse primers for TCR Jbeta segments. The CDR3 region of rearranged TCR beta genes was amplified from genomic DNA by a multiplex PCR assay. On the Illumina HiSeq System, the amplified TCR beta libraries were sequenced as 87-base-pair reads. Per the authors' processing: In a later analysis, tens of millions of unique TCR beta chains were counted across the 650 to 700 repertoires, and roughly 11 million of these chains were shared by at least two donors. Raw reads were error-corrected and collapsed into unique sequences by a nearest-neighbor algorithm in which closely related sequences were merged to remove PCR and sequencing errors. To assign V, D and J gene segments, CDR3 sequences were aligned to IMGT reference sequences. For a sequence to be retained, a match of at least six nucleotides to both a V gene segment and a J gene segment was required. Rearrangements were classified as productive when the CDR3 lacked stop codons and remained in frame with V and J, and all other rearrangements were classified as non-productive. Following IMGT convention, CDR3 was defined as the stretch from the second conserved V-encoded cysteine up to the conserved J-encoded phenylalanine. The earlier analysis of 550 to 650 of the donors excluded any sequence lacking an unambiguous match to a single V gene segment. In an earlier analysis of 450 to 700 of the donors, V segments were called functional above 56.7% productive rearrangements and were called segregating when the between-donor standard deviation exceeded 5%. A statistical classification framework was developed to diagnose cytomegalovirus status using the catalog of TCR beta chain sequences. In a later analysis, V and J genes were assigned by comparing TCR nucleotide sequences against IMGT/GENE-DB human TR gene sequences. Using the TCRdist pipeline, a later analysis assigned CDR3 sequences along with most-parsimonious VDJ recombination scenarios. In a later analysis, each TCR beta chain was defined by its CDR3 amino acid sequence together with its V-gene family, and reads without a unique V-gene family were excluded. As a way to deal with suspected cross-contamination and a sequencing artifact, a later analysis dropped more than 500 nucleotide sequences that were highly shared and had low generation probability. In a later analysis, a clonal expansion index for each public chain was calculated from normalized within-repertoire ranks of inferred template counts. Generation probabilities in a later analysis came from a VDJ recombination model fitted to out-of-frame rearrangements, and those results were checked against IGoR. In a later analysis, TCR-TCR, TCR-HLA and TCR-CMV co-occurrence was scored with hypergeometric tests, and a repertoire-size bias correction was applied to TCR pairs. In a later analysis, false discovery rates were estimated by permuting HLA or CMV assignments 20 times. In a later analysis, co-occurring TCRs were grouped using DBSCAN, and TCRdist sequence similarity was added for clustering within HLA-allele-positive subsets. Co-occurrence clustering excluded repertoires with fewer than 30,000 or more than 120,000 public chains, plus five with anomalous nucleotide sharing. The source is immuneACCESS, and TCRdb retained only in-frame sequences with V and J called. Part of the clones is not carried over; for the studies checked, unresolved V genes explain less than half of this, and the remainder is unexplained. V, J and clone size derive from that table, while D and trimming were established from the DNA sequence. This sample has around 110,000 clones in its table, and less than 85% of those were observed once. The ten biggest clones cover about 2.3% of the sample.

Material for sequencing was PBMCs. This chain joins TRBV19 to TRBJ2-7; 7 central nucleotides agree with TRBD1. The TCR comes from a man between 18 and 29 years old in good health and CMV-seronegative. Here the CDR3 is given as CASSSQGQSHEQYF. The sequenced DNA is TGTGCCAGTAGTTCTCAGGGACAGTCCCACGAGCAGTACTTC.